Listed below are T cell receptor beta chains from one sample, sequenced in a study of T-cell reconstitution after alpha-beta-depleted transplantation in children. TCRdb analysed the PCR reads with MiXCR anew, one entry per CDR3 protein. The table shows fewer than 400,000 distinct CDR3 sequences, with roughly 21% occurring only once. The sample in question was PBMCs, mostly from graft donor cells, obtained 180 days after TCRalphabeta/CD19-depleted stem cell transplant. These receptors all come from a male patient aged 10 to 17 who had a stem cell transplant for acute lymphoblastic leukemia, so the T cells may come from the graft donor. The CDR3 runs from the conserved cysteine through the conserved F or W. A D gene is named only where the DNA matches it firmly. Part of the rows lack a size; the others show once, few, many or a class for expanded clones.

v_call	clone_size	j_call	d_call	cdr3_nt	cdr3_aa
TRBV11-2	NA	TRBJ1-2	NA	TGTGCCAGCAGTCCACAGCTTTTCACTAACTATGGCTACACCTTC	CASSPQLFTNYGYTF
TRBV27	NA	TRBJ2-6	NA	TGTGCCACCAGCCCGGGTTGGAGTGCCAACGTCCTGACTTTC	CATSPGWSANVLTF
TRBV5-6	NA	TRBJ1-5	TRBD1	TGTGCCAGCAGCTTCGGGACAGGTCAGCCCCAGCATTTT	CASSFGTGQPQHF
TRBV20-1	once	TRBJ1-1	NA	TGCAGTGCTAGAGGGGGGTCAGGGGCCAACACTGAAGCTTTCTTT	CSARGGSGANTEAFF
TRBV5-1	few	TRBJ2-7	NA	TGCGCCAGCAGCTTGAGGGGAACTCCGGACTACGAGCAGTACTTC	CASSLRGTPDYEQYF
TRBV5-1	few	TRBJ1-2	TRBD1	TGCGCCAGCAGCTTTTCGGGGACAGGGGTCGGCTACACCTTC	CASSFSGTGVGYTF
TRBV5-1	NA	TRBJ2-7	TRBD1	TGCGCCAGCAGCCCTCGGGGACAGGGAGCCTACGAGCAGTACTTC	CASSPRGQGAYEQYF
TRBV20-1	NA	TRBJ2-1	TRBD2	TGCAGTGCTAGAGATCTTGGGACTAGCGGGAGGGCAGGTCGTAATGAGCAGTTCTTC	CSARDLGTSGRAGRNEQFF
TRBV5-1	many	TRBJ2-5	TRBD1	TGCGCCAGCAGCTTGACGGGACAGGGAGGAGAGACCCAGTACTTC	CASSLTGQGGETQYF
TRBV7-6	few	TRBJ2-1	TRBD2	TGTGCCAGCTCCGCCCGGCGGGAGACCTACAATGAGCAGTTCTTC	CASSARRETYNEQFF
TRBV7-3	few	TRBJ2-7	TRBD2	TGTGCCAGCAGCTTCCGCACTACTAGCGGGAGCTCCCACGAGCAGTACTTC	CASSFRTTSGSSHEQYF
TRBV6-2/TRBV6-3	few	TRBJ2-1	TRBD2	TGTGCCAGCCGAGAGACCGCAGGGACTAGCGGATACAATGAGCAGTTCTTC	CASRETAGTSGYNEQFF
TRBV27	NA	TRBJ2-2	TRBD2	TGTGCCAGCCACCGAGCGGGAGCGAACACCGGGGAGCTGTTTTTT	CASHRAGANTGELFF
TRBV20-1	NA	TRBJ2-1	TRBD2	TGCAGTGCTAGAGATGGCGGGACTAGCGGGAAAAATGAGCAGTTCTTC	CSARDGGTSGKNEQFF
TRBV7-3	NA	TRBJ2-1	NA	TGTGCCAGCAGCTCAGAGGGGGGTTCCTCCTACAATGAGCAGTTCTTC	CASSSEGGSSYNEQFF
TRBV9	NA	TRBJ2-7	TRBD2	TGTGCCAGCAGCGTAGAAGGCGGGAGGGCCCTCTACGAGCAGTACTTC	CASSVEGGRALYEQYF
TRBV12-3/TRBV12-4	NA	TRBJ2-3	NA	TGTGCCAGCAGTTTCGCGGCAGGGGAGACGGATACGCAGTATTTT	CASSFAAGETDTQYF
TRBV15	NA	TRBJ1-3	NA	TGTGCCACCAGAGGCCAGGGGTACTCTGGAAACACCATATATTTT	CATRGQGYSGNTIYF
TRBV6-1	few	TRBJ1-3	NA	TGTGCCAGCAGTGAATCGGTTAACACCATATATTTT	CASSESVNTIYF
TRBV6-5	NA	TRBJ1-5	NA	TGTGCCAGCAGGTCAACCCTCCGGGGCGCGAATCAGCCCCAGCATTTT	CASRSTLRGANQPQHF
TRBV7-9	NA	TRBJ2-5	TRBD1	TGTGCCAGCAGCTCGACAGGGCGGGAGACCCAGTACTTC	CASSSTGRETQYF
TRBV21-1	few	TRBJ1-4	NA	TGTGCCAGCAGCAAACCAAATTGGGAAGGGGGCCAAAAACTGTTTTTT	CASSKPNWEGGQKLFF
TRBV5-5	NA	TRBJ2-1	TRBD2	TGTGCCAGCAGCCCGGGACTAGAGTACTTCAATGAGCAGTTCTTC	CASSPGLEYFNEQFF
TRBV3-1	NA	TRBJ2-7	TRBD1	TGTGCCAGCAGCCACCCCGGGACAGGGTTCCACGAGCAGTACTTC	CASSHPGTGFHEQYF